Sequencing of this T cell receptor (beta chain) was carried out in a study of blood T cell repertoires in COVID-19. The wider study: The study drew acute and convalescent COVID-19 samples from the United States, Italy and Spain. Nucleic acid was either cDNA or gDNA, and it came from T cells, B-cell-depleted T cells, or PBMCs.

The authors' processing: Amplifying reference gene primers gave estimates of nucleated cell counts. Clones were sequenced by immunoSEQ multiplex PCR, and TCRdb holds only the in-frame ones, with some missing. D and trimming come from the DNA, and the V and J calls and clone size come from that table. The sample lists about 130,000 clones, about 79% occurring once. The CDR3 consists of 16 residues. V shed 1 base and J 7 bases; nucleotides not matched to a gene: 7. Per the germline V gene, CDR1 is SGHTA and CDR2 is FQGNSA. The TCR sequence derives from a man in his fifties or sixties who had recovered from COVID-19. Material for sequencing was PBMCs or T cells enriched from blood (not recorded which). This chain joins TRBV7-2 and TRBJ1-5, with TRBD1 identical over 10 bases. The CDR3: CASSLGGDRGGQPQHF. In nucleotides, the CDR3 is TGTGCCAGCAGCTTAGGAGGGGACAGGGGAGGCCAGCCCCAGCATTTT.